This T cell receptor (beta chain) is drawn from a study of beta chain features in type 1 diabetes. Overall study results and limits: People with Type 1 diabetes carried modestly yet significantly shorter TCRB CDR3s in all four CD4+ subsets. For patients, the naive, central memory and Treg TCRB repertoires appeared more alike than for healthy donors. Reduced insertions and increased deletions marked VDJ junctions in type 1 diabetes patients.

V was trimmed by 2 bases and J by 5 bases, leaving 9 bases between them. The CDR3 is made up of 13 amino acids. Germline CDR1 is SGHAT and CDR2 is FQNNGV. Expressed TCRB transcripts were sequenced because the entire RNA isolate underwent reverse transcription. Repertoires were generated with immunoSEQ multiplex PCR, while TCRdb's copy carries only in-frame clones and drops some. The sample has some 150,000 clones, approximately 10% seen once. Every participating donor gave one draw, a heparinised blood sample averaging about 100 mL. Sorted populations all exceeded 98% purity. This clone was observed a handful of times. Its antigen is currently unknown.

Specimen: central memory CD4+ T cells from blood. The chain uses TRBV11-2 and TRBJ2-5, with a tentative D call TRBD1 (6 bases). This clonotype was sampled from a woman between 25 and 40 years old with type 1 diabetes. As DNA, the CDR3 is TGTGCCAGCAGCTTAAACAGGGAGGAGACCCAGTACTTC. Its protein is CASSLNREETQYF.